This T cell receptor (beta chain) was captured in a study of T cells in Graves' hyperthyroidism and ophthalmopathy. V shed 1 base, J shed 2 bases, and the junction held 8 bases outside the gene matches. Germline lookup yields CDR1 LGHDT and CDR2 YNNKEL (reference sequence). This CDR3 has 17 residues. RNA transcripts provided the source from which TCR beta CDR3 regions were amplified. Primed by the HTBI set, a first-round RT-PCR was run on the TCR CDR3. TCRdb analysed the multiplex PCR reads with MiXCR anew, one entry per CDR3 protein. Of 490,000 or so distinct CDR3 sequences listed, about 16% are singletons. This clonotype was seen repeatedly, ten times or more.

The chain links TRBV3-1 to TRBJ1-5; the match to TRBD1 covers 7 bases. The clonotype was recovered from a woman in her 30s with Graves' ophthalmopathy. The sample consisted of blood. CDR3 amino acids: CASSQVGGGTGNQPQHF. In DNA, the CDR3 is TGTGCCAGCAGCCAAGTCGGAGGGGGCACGGGCAATCAGCCCCAGCATTTT.